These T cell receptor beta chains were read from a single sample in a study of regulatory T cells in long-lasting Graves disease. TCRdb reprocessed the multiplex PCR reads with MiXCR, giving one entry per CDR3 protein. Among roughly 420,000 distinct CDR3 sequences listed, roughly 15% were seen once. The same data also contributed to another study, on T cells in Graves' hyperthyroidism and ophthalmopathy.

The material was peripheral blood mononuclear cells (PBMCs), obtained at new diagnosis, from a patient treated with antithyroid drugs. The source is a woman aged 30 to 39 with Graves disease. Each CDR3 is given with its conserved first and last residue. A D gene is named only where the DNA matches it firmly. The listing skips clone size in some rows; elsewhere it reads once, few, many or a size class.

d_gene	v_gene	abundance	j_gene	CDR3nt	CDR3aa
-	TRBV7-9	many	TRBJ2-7	TGTGCCAGCAGCTTAGGAAACTCCTACGAGCAGTACTTC	CASSLGNSYEQYF
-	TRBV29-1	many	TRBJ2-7	TGCAGCGTTGGGACCTACGAGCAGTACTTC	CSVGTYEQYF
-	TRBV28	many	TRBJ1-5	TGTGCCAGCAGCAACACACAGGCTCAGCCCCAGCATTTT	CASSNTQAQPQHF
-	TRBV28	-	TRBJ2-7	TGTGCCAGCAGCCTCGGCATTGGGGAAGGCGAGCAGTACTTC	CASSLGIGEGEQYF
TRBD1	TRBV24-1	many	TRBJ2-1	TGTGCCACGGGACAGACAGATGAGCAGTTCTTC	CATGQTDEQFF
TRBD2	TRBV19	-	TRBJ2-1	TGTGCCAGTAGACAAGCGGGAGGAGGAAAAAATGAGCAGTTCTTC	CASRQAGGGKNEQFF
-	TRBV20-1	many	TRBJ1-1	TGCAGTGTAATTAAAAGGAACACTGAAGCTTTCTTT	CSVIKRNTEAFF
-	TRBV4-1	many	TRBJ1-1	TGCGCCAGCAGCCAATTTACGGAAGCGGTGAACACTGAAGCTTTCTTT	CASSQFTEAVNTEAFF
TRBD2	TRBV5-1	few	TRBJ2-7	TGCGCCAGCAGCTTATATAGCGGGAGCGAGCAGTACTTC	CASSLYSGSEQYF
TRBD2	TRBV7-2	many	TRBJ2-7	TGTGCCAGCAGCTTAATGAGGGTAGCGGGAGCCTACGAGCAGTACTTC	CASSLMRVAGAYEQYF
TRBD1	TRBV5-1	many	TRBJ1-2	TGCGCCAGCAGCCCCGGACAGGGAAGCTATGGCTACACCTTC	CASSPGQGSYGYTF
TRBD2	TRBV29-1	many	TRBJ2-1	TGCAGCGCCGGCAGCGGGAGGGCCTCTGAGCAGTTCTTC	CSAGSGRASEQFF
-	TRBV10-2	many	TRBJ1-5	TGCGCCAGCAGTTCTGGGATCAATCAGCCCCAGCATTTT	CASSSGINQPQHF
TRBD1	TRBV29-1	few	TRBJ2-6	TGCAGCGTTGAAGCCCCCGGGACAGGGAAAGGCTCTGGGGCCAACGTCCTGACTTTC	CSVEAPGTGKGSGANVLTF
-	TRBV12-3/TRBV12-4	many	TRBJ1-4	TGTGCCAGCAGTTTCGGCGGCTCGGAAAAACTGTTTTTT	CASSFGGSEKLFF
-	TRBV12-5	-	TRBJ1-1	TGTGCTAGTGGTCCCCCGGACAGTTTTGCTTTCTTT	CASGPPDSFAFF
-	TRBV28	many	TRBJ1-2	TGTGCCAGCAGCGAAACAGGGTCGAGGATATACGCTAACTATGGCTACACCTTC	CASSETGSRIYANYGYTF
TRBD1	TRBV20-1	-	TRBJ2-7	TGCAGTGCAGCAGACAGGGTGGACGAGCAGTACTTC	CSAADRVDEQYF
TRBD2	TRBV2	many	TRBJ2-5	TGTGCCAGCAATCTAGCGGAGATCCAAGAGACCCAGTACTTC	CASNLAEIQETQYF
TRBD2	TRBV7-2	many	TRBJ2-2	TGTGCCAGCAGCTCCGGGACTAGCGGGCTCACCGGGGAGCTGTTTTTT	CASSSGTSGLTGELFF
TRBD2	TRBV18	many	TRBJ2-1	TGTGCCAGCTCACCAGAGCGCCTAGCGGGATCAAACTTC	CASSPERLAGSNF
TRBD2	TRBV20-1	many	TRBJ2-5	TGCAGTGCTAGAGATCGAGTTAGCGGGAGGCCGTCGGGGACCCAGTACTTC	CSARDRVSGRPSGTQYF
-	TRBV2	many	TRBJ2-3	TGTGCCAGCAGTGATCCCGGTCTTGCGGGCAGCACAGATACGCAGTATTTT	CASSDPGLAGSTDTQYF
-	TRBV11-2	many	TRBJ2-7	TGTGCCGCAGGGCGGACGGGCTACGAGCAGTACTTC	CAAGRTGYEQYF
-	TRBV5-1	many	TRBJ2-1	TGCGCCAGCAGCACCTTCGCCGGAGGGCCATCCAATGAGCAGTTCTTC	CASSTFAGGPSNEQFF
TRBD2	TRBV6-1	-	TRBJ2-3	TGTGCCAGCACCGGACTAGCGGGATCAGATACGCAGTATTTT	CASTGLAGSDTQYF
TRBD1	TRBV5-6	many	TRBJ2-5	TGTGCCAGCAGCTTGGGTCCGGGACAGGGGGCAAGCACCCAAGAGACCCAGTACTTC	CASSLGPGQGASTQETQYF
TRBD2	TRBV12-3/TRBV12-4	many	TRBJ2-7	TGTGCCAGCACCTCCACCGGACTAGCGGACCCAGGGCAGTACTTC	CASTSTGLADPGQYF
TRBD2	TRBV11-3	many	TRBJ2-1	TGTGCCAGCAGCTCTTCGGGACTAGCGGCTGAGCAGTTCTTC	CASSSSGLAAEQFF
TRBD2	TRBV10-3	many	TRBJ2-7	TGTGCCATCAGGGGGACTAGCGGGAGTTATGGCTCCTACGAGCAGTACTTC	CAIRGTSGSYGSYEQYF
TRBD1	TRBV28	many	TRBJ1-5	TGTGCCAGCAGTCCCGGGGACAGGGGCGACGGCAATCAGCCCCAGCATTTT	CASSPGDRGDGNQPQHF
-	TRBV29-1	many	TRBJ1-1	TGCAGCTACTCGACAGGTAGGGCTTTCTTT	CSYSTGRAFF
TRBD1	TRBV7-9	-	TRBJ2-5	TGTGCCAGCAGACCGAAACAGGGGCCAAACCAAGAGACCCAGTACTTC	CASRPKQGPNQETQYF
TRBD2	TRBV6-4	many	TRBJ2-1	TGTGCCAGCAGTGACAATCTAGCGGGTTTGAGTGAGCAGTTCTTC	CASSDNLAGLSEQFF
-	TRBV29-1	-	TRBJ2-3	TGCAGCGTTGGTTCTCCTAGCACAGATACGCAGTATTTT	CSVGSPSTDTQYF